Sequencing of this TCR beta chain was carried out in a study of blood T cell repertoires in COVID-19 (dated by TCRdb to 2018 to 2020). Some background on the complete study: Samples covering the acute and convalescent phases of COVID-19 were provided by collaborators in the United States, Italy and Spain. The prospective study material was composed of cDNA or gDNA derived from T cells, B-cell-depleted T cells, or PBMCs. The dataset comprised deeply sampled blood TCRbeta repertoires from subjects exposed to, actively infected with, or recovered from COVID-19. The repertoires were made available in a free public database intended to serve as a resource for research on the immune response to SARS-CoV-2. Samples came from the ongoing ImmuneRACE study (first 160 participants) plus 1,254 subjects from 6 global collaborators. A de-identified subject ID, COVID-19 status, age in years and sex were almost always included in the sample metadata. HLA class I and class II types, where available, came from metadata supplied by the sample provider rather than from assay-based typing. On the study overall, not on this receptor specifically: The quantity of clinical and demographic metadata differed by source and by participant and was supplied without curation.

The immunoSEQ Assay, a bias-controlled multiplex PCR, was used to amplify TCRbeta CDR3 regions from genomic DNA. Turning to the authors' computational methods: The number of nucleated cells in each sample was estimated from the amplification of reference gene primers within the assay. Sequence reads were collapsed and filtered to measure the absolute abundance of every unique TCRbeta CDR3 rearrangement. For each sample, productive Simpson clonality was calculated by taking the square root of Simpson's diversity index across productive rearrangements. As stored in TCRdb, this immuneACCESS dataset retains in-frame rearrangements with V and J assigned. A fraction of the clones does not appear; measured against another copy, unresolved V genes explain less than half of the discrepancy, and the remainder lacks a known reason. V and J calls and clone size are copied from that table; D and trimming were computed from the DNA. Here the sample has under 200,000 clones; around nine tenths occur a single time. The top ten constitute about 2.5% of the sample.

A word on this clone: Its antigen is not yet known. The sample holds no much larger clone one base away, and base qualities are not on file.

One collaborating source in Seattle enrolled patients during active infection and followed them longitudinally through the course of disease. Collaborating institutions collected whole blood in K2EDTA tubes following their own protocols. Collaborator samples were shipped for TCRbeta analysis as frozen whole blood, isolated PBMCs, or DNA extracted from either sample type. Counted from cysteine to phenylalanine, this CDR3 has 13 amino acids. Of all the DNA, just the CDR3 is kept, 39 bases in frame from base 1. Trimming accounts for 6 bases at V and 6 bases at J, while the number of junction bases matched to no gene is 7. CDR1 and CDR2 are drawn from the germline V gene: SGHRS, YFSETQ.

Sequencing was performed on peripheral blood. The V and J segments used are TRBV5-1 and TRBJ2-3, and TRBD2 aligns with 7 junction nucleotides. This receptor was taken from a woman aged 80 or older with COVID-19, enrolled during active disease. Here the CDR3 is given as CASTPGGWDTQYF. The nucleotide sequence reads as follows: TGCGCCAGCACGCCGGGAGGATGGGATACGCAGTATTTT.